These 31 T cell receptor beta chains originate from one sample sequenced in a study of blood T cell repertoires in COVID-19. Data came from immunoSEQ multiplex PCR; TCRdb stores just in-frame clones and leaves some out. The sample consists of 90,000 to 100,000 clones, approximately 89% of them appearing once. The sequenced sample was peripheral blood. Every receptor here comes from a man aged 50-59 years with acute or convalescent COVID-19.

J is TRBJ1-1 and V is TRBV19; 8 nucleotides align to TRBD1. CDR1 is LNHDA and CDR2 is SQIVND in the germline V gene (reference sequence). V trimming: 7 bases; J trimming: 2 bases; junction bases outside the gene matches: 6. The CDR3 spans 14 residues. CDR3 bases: TGTGCCAGTATTCGGACAGGGACCAACACTGAAGCTTTCTTT. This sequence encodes CASIRTGTNTEAFF.

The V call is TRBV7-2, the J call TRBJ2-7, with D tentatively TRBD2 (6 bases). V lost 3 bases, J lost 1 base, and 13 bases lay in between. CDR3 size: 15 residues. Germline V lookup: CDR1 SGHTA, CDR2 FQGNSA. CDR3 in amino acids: CASSFGMRGSYEQYF. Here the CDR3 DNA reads TGTGCCAGCAGCTTTGGTATGCGGGGTTCCTACGAGCAGTACTTC.

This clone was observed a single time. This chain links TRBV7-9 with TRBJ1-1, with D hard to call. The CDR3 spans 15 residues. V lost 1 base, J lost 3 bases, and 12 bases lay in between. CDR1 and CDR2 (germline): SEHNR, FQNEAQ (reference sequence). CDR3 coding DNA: TGTGCCAGCAGCTTAGTACCGGGGTGGGACACTGAAGCTTTCTTT. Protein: CASSLVPGWDTEAFF.

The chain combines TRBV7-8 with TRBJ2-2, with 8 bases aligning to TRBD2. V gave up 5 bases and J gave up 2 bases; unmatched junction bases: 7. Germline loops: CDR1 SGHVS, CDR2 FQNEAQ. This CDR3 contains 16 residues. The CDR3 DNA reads TGTGCCAGCAGCGGCCGGGGACTAGGTAACACCGGGGAGCTGTTTTTT. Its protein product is CASSGRGLGNTGELFF.

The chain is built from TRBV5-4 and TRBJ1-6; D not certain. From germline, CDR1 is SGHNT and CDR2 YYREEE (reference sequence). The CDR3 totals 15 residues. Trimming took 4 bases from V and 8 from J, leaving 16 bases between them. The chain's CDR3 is CASSRNRVRDSPLHF. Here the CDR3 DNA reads TGTGCCAGCAGCCGAAACCGGGTCCGAGATTCACCCCTCCACTTT. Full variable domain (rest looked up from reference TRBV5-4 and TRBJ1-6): ETGVTQSPTHLIKTRGQQVTLRCSSQSGHNTVSWYQQALGQGPQFIFQYYREEENGRGNFPPRFSGLQFPNYSSELNVNALELDDSALYLCASSRNRVRDSPLHFGNGTRLTVT.

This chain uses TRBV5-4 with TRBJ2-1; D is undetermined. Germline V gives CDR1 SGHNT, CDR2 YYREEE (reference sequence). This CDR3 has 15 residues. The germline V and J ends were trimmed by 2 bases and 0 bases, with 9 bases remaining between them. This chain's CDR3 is CASSFKLSSYNEQFF. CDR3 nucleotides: TGTGCCAGCAGCTTTAAGCTGAGCTCCTACAATGAGCAGTTCTTC.

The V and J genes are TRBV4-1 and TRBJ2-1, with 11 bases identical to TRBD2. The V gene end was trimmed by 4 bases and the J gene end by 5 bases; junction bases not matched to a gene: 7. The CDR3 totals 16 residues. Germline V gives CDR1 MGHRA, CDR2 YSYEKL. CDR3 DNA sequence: TGCGCCAGCAGCCTACGTATAGCGGGAGGGGACAATGAGCAGTTCTTC. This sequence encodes CASSLRIAGGDNEQFF.

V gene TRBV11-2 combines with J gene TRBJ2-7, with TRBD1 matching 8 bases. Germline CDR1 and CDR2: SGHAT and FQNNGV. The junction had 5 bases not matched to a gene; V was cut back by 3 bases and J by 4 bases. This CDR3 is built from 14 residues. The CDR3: CASSFGQGSYEQYF. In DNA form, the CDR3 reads TGTGCCAGCAGCTTTGGACAGGGATCATACGAGCAGTACTTC.

In DNA, the CDR3 is TGTGCCAGCAGCTTCACTACCGGGGAGCTGTTTTTT. This encodes CASSFTTGELFF. This sequence joins TRBV7-9 and TRBJ2-2, with unresolved D. Germline V gene lookup returns CDR1 SEHNR and CDR2 FQNEAQ (reference sequence). The CDR3 is 12 amino acids. Deletions cut 3 bases from V and 5 bases from J, with 4 bases between.

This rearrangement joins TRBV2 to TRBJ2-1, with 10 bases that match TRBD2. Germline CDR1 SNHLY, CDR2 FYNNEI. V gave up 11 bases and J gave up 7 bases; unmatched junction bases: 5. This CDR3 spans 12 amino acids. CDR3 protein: CAARTSGNEQFF. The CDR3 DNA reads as TGTGCCGCCAGGACTAGCGGTAATGAGCAGTTCTTC.

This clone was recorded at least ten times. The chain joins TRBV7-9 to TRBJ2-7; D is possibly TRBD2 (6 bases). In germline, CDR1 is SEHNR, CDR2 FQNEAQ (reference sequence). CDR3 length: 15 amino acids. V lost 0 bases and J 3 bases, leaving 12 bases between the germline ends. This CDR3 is CASSLAGRRDYEQYF. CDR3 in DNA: TGTGCCAGCAGCTTAGCAGGACGGAGGGACTACGAGCAGTACTTC.

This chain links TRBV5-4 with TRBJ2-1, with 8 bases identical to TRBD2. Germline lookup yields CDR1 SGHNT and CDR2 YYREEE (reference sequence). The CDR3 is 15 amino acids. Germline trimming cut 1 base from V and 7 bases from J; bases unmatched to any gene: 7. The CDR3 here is CASSLLSGKGNEQFF. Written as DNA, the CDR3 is TGTGCCAGCAGCTTGCTTAGCGGGAAAGGGAATGAGCAGTTCTTC.

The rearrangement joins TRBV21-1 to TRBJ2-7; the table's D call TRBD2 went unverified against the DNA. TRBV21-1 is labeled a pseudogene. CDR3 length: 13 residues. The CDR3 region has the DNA TGTGCCAGCAGCCCCGAATGCGGGTACGAGCAGTACTTC. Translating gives CASSPECGYEQYF.

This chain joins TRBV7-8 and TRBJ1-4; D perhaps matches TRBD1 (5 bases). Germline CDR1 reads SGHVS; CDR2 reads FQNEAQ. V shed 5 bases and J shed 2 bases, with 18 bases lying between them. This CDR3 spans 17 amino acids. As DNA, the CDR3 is TGTGCCAGCAGCCCGCGACAGCCACTCGCGACTAATGAAAAACTGTTTTTT. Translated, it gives CASSPRQPLATNEKLFF.

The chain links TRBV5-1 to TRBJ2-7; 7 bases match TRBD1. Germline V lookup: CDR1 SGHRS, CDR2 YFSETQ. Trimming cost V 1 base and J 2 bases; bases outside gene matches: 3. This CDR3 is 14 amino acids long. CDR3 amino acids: CASSLTGEPYEQYF. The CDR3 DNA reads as TGCGCCAGCAGCTTGACAGGGGAGCCCTACGAGCAGTACTTC.

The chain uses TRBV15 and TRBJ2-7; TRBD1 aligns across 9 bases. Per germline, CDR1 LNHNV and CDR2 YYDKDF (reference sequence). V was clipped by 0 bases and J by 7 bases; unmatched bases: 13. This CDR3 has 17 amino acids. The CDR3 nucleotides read TGTGCCACCAGCAGAGAGATGCTCGCCGACAGGGGGACTGAGCAGTACTTC. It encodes CATSREMLADRGTEQYF.

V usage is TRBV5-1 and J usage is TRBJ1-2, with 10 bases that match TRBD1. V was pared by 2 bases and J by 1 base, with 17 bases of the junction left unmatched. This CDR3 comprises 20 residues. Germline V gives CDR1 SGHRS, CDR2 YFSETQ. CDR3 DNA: TGCGCCAGCAGCTTAGAGCCGTTTCCGGGACAGGGGACCGGTAACTATGGCTACACCTTC. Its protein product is CASSLEPFPGQGTGNYGYTF.

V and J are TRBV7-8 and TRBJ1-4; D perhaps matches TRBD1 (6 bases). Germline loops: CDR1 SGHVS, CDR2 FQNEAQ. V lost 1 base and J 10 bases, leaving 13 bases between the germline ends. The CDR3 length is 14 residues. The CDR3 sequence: CASSLEGTTGKLFF. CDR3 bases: TGTGCCAGCAGCTTAGAAGGGACAACAGGAAAACTGTTTTTT.

CDR3 sequence (DNA): TGCGCCACTTCCGACAGCGCCCGAGAGTCCGGGGAGCTGTTTTTT. It specifies CATSDSARESGELFF. V usage is TRBV23-1 and J usage is TRBJ2-2; D possibly corresponds to TRBD1 (5 bases). TRBV23-1 is known as an ORF, though its function is uncertain. Trimming left V 10 bases short and J 6 bases short, with 21 bases between. The CDR3 sequence is 15 residues long.

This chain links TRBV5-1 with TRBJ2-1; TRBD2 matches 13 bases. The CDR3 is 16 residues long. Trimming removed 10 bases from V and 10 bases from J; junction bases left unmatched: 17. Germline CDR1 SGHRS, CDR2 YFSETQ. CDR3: CARGTSGRVGCREQFF. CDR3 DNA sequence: TGCGCCCGTGGAACTAGCGGGAGGGTGGGGTGTAGAGAGCAGTTCTTC.

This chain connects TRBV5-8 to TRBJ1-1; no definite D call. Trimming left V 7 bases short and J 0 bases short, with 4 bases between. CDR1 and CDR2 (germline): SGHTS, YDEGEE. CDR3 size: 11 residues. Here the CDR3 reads CASYMNTEAFF. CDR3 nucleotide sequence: TGTGCCAGCTATATGAACACTGAAGCTTTCTTT.

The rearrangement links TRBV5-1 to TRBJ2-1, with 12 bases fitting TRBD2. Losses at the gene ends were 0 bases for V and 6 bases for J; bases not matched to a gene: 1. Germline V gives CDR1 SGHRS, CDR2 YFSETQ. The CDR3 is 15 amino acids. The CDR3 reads CASSLALAGGNEQFF. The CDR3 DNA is TGCGCCAGCAGCTTGGCACTAGCGGGAGGCAATGAGCAGTTCTTC. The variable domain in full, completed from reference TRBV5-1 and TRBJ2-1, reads KAGVTQTPRYLIKTRGQQVTLSCSPISGHRSVSWYQQTPGQGLQFLFEYFSETQRNKGNFPGRFSGRQFSNSRSEMNVSTLELGDSALYLCASSLALAGGNEQFFGPGTRLTVL.

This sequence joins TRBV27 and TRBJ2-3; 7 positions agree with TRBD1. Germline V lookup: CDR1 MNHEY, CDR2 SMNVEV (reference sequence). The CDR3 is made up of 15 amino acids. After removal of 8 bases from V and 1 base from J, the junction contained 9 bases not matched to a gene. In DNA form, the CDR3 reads TGTGCCAGCGCGAGGGGGACAGTCGGCACAGATACGCAGTATTTT. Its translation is CASARGTVGTDTQYF.

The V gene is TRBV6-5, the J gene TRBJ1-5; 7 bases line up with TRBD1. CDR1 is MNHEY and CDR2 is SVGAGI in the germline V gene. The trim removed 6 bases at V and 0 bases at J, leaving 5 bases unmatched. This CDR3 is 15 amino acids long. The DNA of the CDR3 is TGTGCCAGCAGACTCAGGGGGTATAGCAATCAGCCCCAGCATTTT. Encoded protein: CASRLRGYSNQPQHF.

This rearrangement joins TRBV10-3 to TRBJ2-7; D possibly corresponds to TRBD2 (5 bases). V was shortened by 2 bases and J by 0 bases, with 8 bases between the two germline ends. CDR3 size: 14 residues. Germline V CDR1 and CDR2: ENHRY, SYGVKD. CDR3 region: CAISEGGGSYEQYF. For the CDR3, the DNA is TGTGCCATCAGTGAGGGAGGTGGCTCCTACGAGCAGTACTTC.

CDR3 loop: CASSPGHDNNEQFF. DNA for the CDR3: TGTGCCAGCTCACCGGGCCATGATAACAATGAGCAGTTCTTC. The J gene is TRBJ2-1, the V gene TRBV18, with D uncertain. V lost 3 bases and J lost 5, with 11 bases in between. The CDR3 has 14 residues. Per the germline V gene, CDR1 is KGHSH and CDR2 is LQKENI.

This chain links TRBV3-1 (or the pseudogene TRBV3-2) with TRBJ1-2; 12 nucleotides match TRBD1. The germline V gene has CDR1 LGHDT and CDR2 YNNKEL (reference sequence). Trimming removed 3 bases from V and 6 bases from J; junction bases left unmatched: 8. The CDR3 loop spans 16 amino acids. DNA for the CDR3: TGTGCCAGCAGCCACCTCAAGGGACAGGGGGCCCATGGCTACACCTTC. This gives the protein CASSHLKGQGAHGYTF.

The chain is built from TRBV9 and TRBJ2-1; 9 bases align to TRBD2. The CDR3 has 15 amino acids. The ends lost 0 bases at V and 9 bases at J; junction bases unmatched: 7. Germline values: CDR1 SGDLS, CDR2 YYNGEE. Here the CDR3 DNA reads TGTGCCAGCAGCGTAGAGCGGGGGGAAGTCGGTGAGCAGTTCTTC. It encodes CASSVERGEVGEQFF.

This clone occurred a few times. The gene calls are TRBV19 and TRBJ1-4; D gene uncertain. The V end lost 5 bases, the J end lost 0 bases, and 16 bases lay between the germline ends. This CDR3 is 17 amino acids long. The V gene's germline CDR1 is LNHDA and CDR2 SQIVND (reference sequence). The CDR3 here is CASSPRPGGTTNEKLFF. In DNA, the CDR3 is TGTGCCAGTAGTCCCCGCCCAGGCGGGACAACTAATGAAAAACTGTTTTTT.

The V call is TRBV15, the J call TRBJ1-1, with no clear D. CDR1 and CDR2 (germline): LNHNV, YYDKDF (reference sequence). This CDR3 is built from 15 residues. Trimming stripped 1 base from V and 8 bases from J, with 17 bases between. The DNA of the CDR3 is TGTGCCACCAGCAGAGGGTGGGAGACTAGCTCCGAAGCTTTCTTT. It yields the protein CATSRGWETSSEAFF.

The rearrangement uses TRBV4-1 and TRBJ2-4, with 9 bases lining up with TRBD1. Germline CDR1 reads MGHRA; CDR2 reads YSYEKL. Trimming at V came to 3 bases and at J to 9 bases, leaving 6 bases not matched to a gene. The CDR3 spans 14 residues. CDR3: CASSQTGGLGIQYF. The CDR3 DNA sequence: TGCGCCAGCAGCCAGACAGGGGGGTTGGGCATTCAGTACTTC.